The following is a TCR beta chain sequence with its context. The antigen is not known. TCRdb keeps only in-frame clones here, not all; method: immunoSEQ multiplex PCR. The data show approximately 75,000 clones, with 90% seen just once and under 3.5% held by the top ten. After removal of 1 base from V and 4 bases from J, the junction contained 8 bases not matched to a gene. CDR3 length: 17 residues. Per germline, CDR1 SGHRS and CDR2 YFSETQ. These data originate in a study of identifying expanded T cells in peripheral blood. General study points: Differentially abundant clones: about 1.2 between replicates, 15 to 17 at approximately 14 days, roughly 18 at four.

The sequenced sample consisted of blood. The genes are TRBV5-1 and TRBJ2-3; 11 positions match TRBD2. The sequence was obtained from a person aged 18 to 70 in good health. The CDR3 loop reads CASSLSVLSGGADTQYF. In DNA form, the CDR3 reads TGCGCCAGCAGCTTGAGTGTTCTTAGCGGGGGGGCAGATACGCAGTATTTT. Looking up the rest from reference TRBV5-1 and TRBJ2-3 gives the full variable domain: KAGVTQTPRYLIKTRGQQVTLSCSPISGHRSVSWYQQTPGQGLQFLFEYFSETQRNKGNFPGRFSGRQFSNSRSEMNVSTLELGDSALYLCASSLSVLSGGADTQYFGPGTRLTVL.